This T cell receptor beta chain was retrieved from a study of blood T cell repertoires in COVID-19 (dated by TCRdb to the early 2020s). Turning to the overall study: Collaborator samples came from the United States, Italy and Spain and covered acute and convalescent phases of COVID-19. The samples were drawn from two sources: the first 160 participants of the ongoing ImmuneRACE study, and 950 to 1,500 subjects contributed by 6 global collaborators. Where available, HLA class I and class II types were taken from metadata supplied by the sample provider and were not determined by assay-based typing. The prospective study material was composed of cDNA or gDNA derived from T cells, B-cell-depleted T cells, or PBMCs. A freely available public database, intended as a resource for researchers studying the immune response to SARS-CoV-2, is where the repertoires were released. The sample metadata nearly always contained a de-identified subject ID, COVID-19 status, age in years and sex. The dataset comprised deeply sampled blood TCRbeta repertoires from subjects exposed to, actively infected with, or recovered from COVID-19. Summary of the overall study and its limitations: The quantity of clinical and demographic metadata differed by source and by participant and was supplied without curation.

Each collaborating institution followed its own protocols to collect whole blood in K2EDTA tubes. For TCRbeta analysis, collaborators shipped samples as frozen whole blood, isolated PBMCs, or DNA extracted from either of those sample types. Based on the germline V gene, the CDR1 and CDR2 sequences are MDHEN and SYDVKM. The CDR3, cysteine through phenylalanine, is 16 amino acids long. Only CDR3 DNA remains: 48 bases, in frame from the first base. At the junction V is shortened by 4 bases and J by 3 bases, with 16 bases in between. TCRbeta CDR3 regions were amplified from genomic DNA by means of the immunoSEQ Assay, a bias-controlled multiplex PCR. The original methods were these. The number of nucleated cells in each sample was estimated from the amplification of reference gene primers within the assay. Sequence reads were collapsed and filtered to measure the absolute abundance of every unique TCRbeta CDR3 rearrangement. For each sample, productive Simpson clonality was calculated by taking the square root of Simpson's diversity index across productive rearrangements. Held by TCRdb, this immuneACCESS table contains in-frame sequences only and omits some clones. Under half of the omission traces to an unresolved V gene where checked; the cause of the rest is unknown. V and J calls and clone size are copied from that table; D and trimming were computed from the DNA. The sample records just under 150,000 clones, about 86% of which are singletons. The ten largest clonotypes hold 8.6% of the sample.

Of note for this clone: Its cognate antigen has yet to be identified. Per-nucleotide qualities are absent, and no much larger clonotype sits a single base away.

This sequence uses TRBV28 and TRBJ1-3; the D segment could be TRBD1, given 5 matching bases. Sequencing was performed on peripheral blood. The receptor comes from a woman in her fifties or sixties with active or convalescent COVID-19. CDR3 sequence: CASSSPGLNFGNTIYF. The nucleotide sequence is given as TGTGCCAGCAGTTCGCCGGGACTAAATTTTGGAAACACCATATATTTT.